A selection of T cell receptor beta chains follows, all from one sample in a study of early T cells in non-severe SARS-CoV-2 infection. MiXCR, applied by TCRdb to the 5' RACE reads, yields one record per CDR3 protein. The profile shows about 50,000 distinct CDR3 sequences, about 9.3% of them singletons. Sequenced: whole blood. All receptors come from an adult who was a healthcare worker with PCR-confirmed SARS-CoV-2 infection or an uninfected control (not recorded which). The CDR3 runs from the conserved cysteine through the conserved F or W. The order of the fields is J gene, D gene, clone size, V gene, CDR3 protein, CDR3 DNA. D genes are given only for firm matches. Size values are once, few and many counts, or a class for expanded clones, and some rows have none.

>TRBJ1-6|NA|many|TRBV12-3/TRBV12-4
CASSYTENNSPLHF
TGTGCCAGCAGTTATACTGAGAACAATTCACCCCTCCACTTT
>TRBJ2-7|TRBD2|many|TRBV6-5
CASSSGLAGEVKAYEQYF
TGTGCCAGCAGTAGCGGACTAGCGGGAGAGGTGAAAGCCTACGAGCAGTACTTC
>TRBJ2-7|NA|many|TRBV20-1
CSAWESGEQYF
TGCAGTGCCTGGGAGTCGGGCGAGCAGTACTTC
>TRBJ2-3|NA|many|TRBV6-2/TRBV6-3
CASSYSPGGQIFTDTQYF
TGTGCCAGCAGTTACTCCCCCGGGGGGCAAATCTTCACAGATACGCAGTATTTT
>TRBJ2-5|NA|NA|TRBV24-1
CATSDQSAGTRGTQYF
TGTGCCACCAGTGACCAATCGGCCGGGACACGGGGGACCCAGTACTTC
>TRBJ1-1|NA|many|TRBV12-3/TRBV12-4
CASSRGTGNTEAFF
TGTGCCAGCAGTAGAGGGACGGGGAACACTGAAGCTTTCTTT
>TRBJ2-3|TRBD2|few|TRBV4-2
CASSPLTSGISTDTQYF
TGTGCCAGCAGCCCCCTGACTAGCGGGATCAGCACAGATACGCAGTATTTT
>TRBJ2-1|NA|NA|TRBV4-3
CASSQDHSSIYNEQFF
TGCGCCAGCAGCCAAGATCATAGCTCCATCTACAATGAGCAGTTCTTC
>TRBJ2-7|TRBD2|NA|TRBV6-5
CASSAGLVDVGEQYF
TGTGCCAGCAGTGCTGGACTAGTCGACGTGGGCGAGCAGTACTTC
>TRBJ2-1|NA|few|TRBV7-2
CASSLVGVSIYNEQFF
TGTGCCAGCAGCTTAGTTGGGGTCTCCATTTACAATGAGCAGTTCTTC
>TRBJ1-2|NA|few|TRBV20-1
CSAQSTGPYYGYTF
TGCAGTGCTCAAAGCACAGGGCCTTACTATGGCTACACCTTC
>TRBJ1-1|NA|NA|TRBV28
CATLGPTEAFF
TGTGCGACCCTAGGACCTACTGAAGCTTTCTTT
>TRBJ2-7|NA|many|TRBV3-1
CASSQVPGLYEQYF
TGTGCCAGCAGCCAAGTCCCTGGGCTTTACGAGCAGTACTTC
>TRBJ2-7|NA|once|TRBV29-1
CSAQRDLGYEQYF
TGCAGCGCTCAACGGGACTTAGGGTACGAGCAGTACTTC
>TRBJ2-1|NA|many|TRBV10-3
CAISEDPNYNEQFF
TGTGCCATCAGTGAGGACCCCAACTACAATGAGCAGTTCTTC
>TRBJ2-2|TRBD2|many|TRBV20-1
CSAGDSGKASAGELFF
TGCAGTGCTGGAGATAGCGGGAAAGCGTCGGCCGGGGAGCTGTTTTTT
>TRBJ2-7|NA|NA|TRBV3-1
CASSQGVARVHYEQYF
TGTGCCAGCAGCCAAGGCGTTGCTAGGGTTCACTACGAGCAGTACTTC
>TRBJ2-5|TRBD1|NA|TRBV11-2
CASREPGQQETQYF
TGTGCCAGCAGGGAACCGGGACAGCAAGAGACCCAGTACTTC
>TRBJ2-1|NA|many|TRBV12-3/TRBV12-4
CASSLRPGWGADNEQFF
TGTGCCAGCAGTTTACGGCCAGGGTGGGGGGCGGACAATGAGCAGTTCTTC
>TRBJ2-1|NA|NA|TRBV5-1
CASSLSGVRYNEQFF
TGCGCCAGCAGCTTGTCCGGAGTTCGATACAATGAGCAGTTCTTC
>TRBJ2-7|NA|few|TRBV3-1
CASSQGLQSYEQYF
TGTGCCAGCAGCCAAGGGTTACAGTCCTACGAGCAGTACTTC
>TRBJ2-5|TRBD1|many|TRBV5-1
CASSIRDRQETQYF
TGCGCCAGCAGCATCCGGGACAGGCAAGAGACCCAGTACTTC
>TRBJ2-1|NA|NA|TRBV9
CASSRLGYNEQFF
TGTGCCAGCAGCCGACTAGGTTACAATGAGCAGTTCTTC
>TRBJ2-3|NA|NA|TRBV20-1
CSARAVGAVTQYF
TGCAGTGCTAGAGCCGTAGGCGCCGTTACGCAGTATTTT
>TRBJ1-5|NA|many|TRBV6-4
CASSDSFGMGQPQHF
TGTGCCAGCAGTGACTCCTTTGGGATGGGTCAGCCCCAGCATTTT